One sample yielded the 13 T cell receptor beta chains listed below, sequenced in a study of T cells in Graves' hyperthyroidism and ophthalmopathy. From RNA transcripts, TCR beta CDR3 regions were amplified. Primed by the HTBI set, a first-round RT-PCR was run on the TCR CDR3. TCRdb processed the multiplex PCR reads anew with MiXCR; each CDR3 protein has one entry. Found here are 640,000 or so distinct CDR3 sequences, about 15% of them singletons; the top ten hold around 4.5%. The sample consisted of blood. These TCRs come from a woman in her thirties or forties with Graves' ophthalmopathy.

There are many counts of this clonotype. This chain connects TRBV7-2 to TRBJ2-7; 12 bases align to TRBD2. CDR3 length: 15 residues. Germline loops: CDR1 SGHTA, CDR2 FQGNSA. V lost 4 bases and J lost 5; bases outside the gene matches: 6. The CDR3 loop reads CASSSWTSGMDEQYF. The CDR3 bases are TGTGCCAGCAGCTCATGGACTAGCGGGATGGACGAGCAGTACTTC.

This clonotype has at least ten counts. The V call is TRBV5-1, the J call TRBJ2-5; 15 nucleotides match TRBD2. The germline CDR1 and CDR2 sequences are SGHRS and YFSETQ. The CDR3 is made up of 19 amino acids. Losses at the gene ends were 4 bases for V and 4 bases for J; bases not matched to a gene: 14. CDR3 residues: CASSPQPGLAGGRGETQYF. The CDR3 DNA reads as TGCGCCAGCAGCCCCCAGCCGGGACTAGCGGGAGGAAGGGGAGAGACCCAGTACTTC.

This clonotype showed up many times. The chain employs TRBV19 and TRBJ2-7; the D gene is possibly TRBD2 (6 bases). CDR1 is LNHDA and CDR2 is SQIVND in the germline V gene (reference sequence). The CDR3 runs to 13 residues. V gave up 3 bases and J gave up 6 bases, with 12 bases separating them. In DNA form, the CDR3 reads TGTGCCAGTAGTATGGCGGGGATCAGCGAGCAGTACTTC. Protein product: CASSMAGISEQYF.

This chain joins TRBV6-2 or TRBV6-3 and TRBJ2-2, with D possibly being TRBD2 (6 bases). This CDR3 is 16 amino acids long. Germline lookup yields CDR1 MNHEY and CDR2 SVGEGT. V was clipped by 6 bases and J by 0 bases, with 14 bases between them. CDR3 amino acids: CASSGGAAANTGELFF. Here the CDR3 DNA reads TGTGCCAGCAGCGGCGGGGCAGCGGCGAACACCGGGGAGCTGTTTTTT.

The table lists this clonotype with many counts. The V gene is TRBV12-3 or TRBV12-4, the J gene TRBJ2-5; D uncertain. Between the trimmed V and J ends, which lost 1 base and 4 bases, there was a span of 7 bases. The CDR3 totals 13 residues. The CDR3 here is CASSLEPGETQYF. The CDR3 nucleotides read TGTGCCAGCAGTTTAGAGCCGGGAGAGACCCAGTACTTC.

This clonotype was recorded many times. The chain joins TRBV6-1 to TRBJ1-3; unclear D gene. The CDR3 is made up of 14 amino acids. Germline V lookup: CDR1 MNHNS, CDR2 SASEGT. Trimming took off 10 bases at V and 7 bases at J, with 20 bases between the two ends. CDR3 residues: CATHKAGRGNTIYF. For the CDR3, the DNA is TGTGCCACTCACAAGGCGGGGAGAGGGAACACCATATATTTT.

This clonotype has at least ten counts. This chain joins TRBV6-5 and TRBJ1-2, with D unclear. V gave up 4 bases and J gave up 6 bases, with 12 bases separating them. The CDR3 has 13 amino acids. Germline values: CDR1 MNHEY, CDR2 SVGAGI. Here the CDR3 reads CASSSRVWHGYTF. The DNA for the CDR3 is TGTGCCAGCAGTTCTCGGGTGTGGCATGGCTACACCTTC.

This clonotype was detected many times. The chain is built from TRBV7-2 and TRBJ2-7; D not certain. The germline CDR1 and CDR2 sequences are SGHTA and FQGNSA. CDR3 length: 18 amino acids. Trimming cost V 0 bases and J 0 bases, with 18 bases left between them. The CDR3 sequence is CASSLAPHSIYLSYEQYF. The CDR3 bases are TGTGCCAGCAGCTTAGCTCCCCATTCCATCTACCTCTCCTACGAGCAGTACTTC.

The table lists this clonotype with many counts. This chain uses TRBV28 with TRBJ1-5, with 7 bases matching TRBD1. The CDR3 loop spans 14 amino acids. J was trimmed by 5 bases and V by 2 bases; bases with no gene match: 3. CDR1 MDHEN and CDR2 SYDVKM come from the germline V gene. The chain's CDR3 is CASSLRQGYQPQHF. The CDR3 DNA sequence: TGTGCCAGCAGTTTACGACAGGGCTATCAGCCCCAGCATTTT.

This clonotype occurred many times. The chain combines TRBV15 with TRBJ2-1, with D unclear. V was pared by 0 bases and J by 6 bases, with 15 bases between. CDR3 length equals 16 residues. Per the germline V gene, CDR1 is LNHNV and CDR2 is YYDKDF (reference sequence). The CDR3 sequence is CATSRERLPAFNEQFF. CDR3 DNA sequence: TGTGCCACCAGCAGAGAAAGGTTGCCCGCATTCAATGAGCAGTTCTTC.

The chain carries TRBV5-1 and TRBJ2-7, with a possible D match to TRBD1 (7 bases). Germline CDR1 is SGHRS and CDR2 is YFSETQ. Trimming removed 4 bases at V and 5 bases at J, with 13 bases between. The CDR3 is 13 amino acids. This chain's CDR3 is CASSAGQKHEQYF. The CDR3 region has the DNA TGCGCCAGCAGCGCGGGACAGAAACACGAGCAGTACTTC.

This clonotype was seen ten or more times. The gene calls are TRBV10-2 and TRBJ2-2; either TRBD1 or TRBD2 may fit D (5 bases each). The CDR3 length is 14 residues. The V gene lost 6 bases and the J gene lost 6 bases, with 14 bases spanning the gap. Germline CDR1 is WSHSY and CDR2 is SAAADI. CDR3 residues: CASRSGPGPGELFF. CDR3 sequence (DNA): TGCGCCAGCAGATCCGGGCCGGGGCCCGGGGAGCTGTTTTTT.

The V gene is TRBV6-1, the J gene TRBJ2-1, with 8 bases fitting TRBD2. The germline gives CDR1 MNHNS, CDR2 SASEGT. This CDR3 contains 18 residues. J gave up 8 bases and V 0 bases, and 15 bases lay outside the gene matches. CDR3 amino acids: CASSEATRAGVAFYEQFF. DNA of the CDR3: TGTGCCAGCAGTGAAGCGACCCGAGCGGGAGTTGCTTTCTATGAGCAGTTCTTC.